This T cell receptor beta chain was observed in a study of Ad26.COV2.S vaccination and SARS-CoV-2 variants. From germline, CDR1 is SGHRS and CDR2 YFSETQ. V was pared by 4 bases and J by 5 bases, with 9 bases between. This CDR3 region has 12 residues. In the case of this clone: Its matching antigen is unknown.

General study points: Greater spike-specific TCR breadth was seen in vaccine recipients than in placebo recipients. The TCR breadth and depth analyses may have produced an underestimate of total T cell responses.

Measured with immunoSEQ multiplex PCR; TCRdb has only the in-frame clones, and not every one. The sample shows over 250,000 clones, about 87% of them seen only once. Treatment meaning: about 20 received Ad26.COV2.S at low or high dose, single or two shots; about five received placebo; per-sample allocation not given. Samples were taken on day 63 after the first vaccine or placebo injection. It was an adult aged 18-55 years in Boston who was the donor. The source is a person aged 18 to 65 who received the Ad26.COV2.S COVID-19 vaccine or a placebo. This material consisted of peripheral blood, taken in a trial of Ad26.COV2.S vaccine versus placebo. The chain employs TRBV5-1 and TRBJ2-5; D is uncertain. CDR3 in amino acids: CASSGTIETQYF. The CDR3 DNA reads TGCGCCAGCAGCGGAACCATCGAGACCCAGTACTTC.